This T cell receptor (beta chain) was captured by sequencing in a study of T cells in Graves' hyperthyroidism and ophthalmopathy. Whole-study results and caveats: Blood shared most expanded thyroid clonotypes above 0.001.

Germline CDR1 reads DFQATT; CDR2 reads SNEGSKA (reference sequence). The length of the CDR3 is 15 residues. Patients showing uncontrolled infection, other autoimmune disease, pregnancy or lactation were ineligible. Each diagnosis was grounded in clinical symptoms, serum thyroxine and TRAb, thyroid ultrasound, and orbital computed tomography. RNA transcripts served as the template for amplifying TCR beta CDR3 regions. With the HTBI primer set, the TCR CDR3 went through a first round of RT-PCR. Each CDR3 protein is one row after TCRdb ran MiXCR on the multiplex PCR reads. The sample lists more than 550,000 distinct CDR3 sequences, about 45% occurring once. Of note for this clonotype: No antigen is known for it. One end of the junction is discordant with germline, which a read error may explain.

Sequencing was carried out using peripheral blood or thyroid tissue (not recorded which). This clonotype was sampled from an adult man with Graves' disease, either hyperthyroidism or ophthalmopathy (not recorded which). This chain joins TRBV20-1 and TRBJ1-3; 7 bases match TRBD1. The CDR3 is CNARPTGTSGNIIYF. The CDR3 DNA reads as TGCAATGCTAGACCGACAGGGACCTCTGGAAACATCATATATTTT.